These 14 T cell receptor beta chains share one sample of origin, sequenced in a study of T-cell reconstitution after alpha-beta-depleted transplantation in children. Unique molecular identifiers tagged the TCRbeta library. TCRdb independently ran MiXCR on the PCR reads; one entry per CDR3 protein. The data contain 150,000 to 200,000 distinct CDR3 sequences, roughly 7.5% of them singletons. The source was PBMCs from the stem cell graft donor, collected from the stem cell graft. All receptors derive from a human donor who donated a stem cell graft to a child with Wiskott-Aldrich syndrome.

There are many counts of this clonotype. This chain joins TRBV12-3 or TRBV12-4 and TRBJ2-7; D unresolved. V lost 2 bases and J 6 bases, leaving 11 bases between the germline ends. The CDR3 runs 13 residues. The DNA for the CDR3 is TGTGCCAGCAGTTTATGGCGGCCATTCGAGCAGTACTTC. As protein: CASSLWRPFEQYF.

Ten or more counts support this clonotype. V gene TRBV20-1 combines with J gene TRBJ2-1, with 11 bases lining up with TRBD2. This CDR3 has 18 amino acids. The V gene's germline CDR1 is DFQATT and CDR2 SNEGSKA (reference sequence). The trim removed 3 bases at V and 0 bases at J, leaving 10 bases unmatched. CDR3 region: CSASASGGSIRSYNEQFF. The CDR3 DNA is TGCAGTGCTAGCGCTAGCGGGGGGTCCATTCGCTCCTACAATGAGCAGTTCTTC.

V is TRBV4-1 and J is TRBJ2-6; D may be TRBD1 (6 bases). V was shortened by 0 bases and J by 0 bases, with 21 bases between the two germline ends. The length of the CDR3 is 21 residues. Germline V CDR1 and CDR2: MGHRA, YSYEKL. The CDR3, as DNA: TGCGCCAGCAGCCAAGATCCCTCTGGGCAGGGGCGTTTCTCTGGGGCCAACGTCCTGACTTTC. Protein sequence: CASSQDPSGQGRFSGANVLTF.

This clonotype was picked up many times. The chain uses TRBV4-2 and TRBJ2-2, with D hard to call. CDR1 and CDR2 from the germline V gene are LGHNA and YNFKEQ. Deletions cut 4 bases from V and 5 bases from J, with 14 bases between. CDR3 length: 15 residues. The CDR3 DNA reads TGTGCCAGCAGCCCTATGTCGGCCCGAACCGGGGAGCTGTTTTTT. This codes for CASSPMSARTGELFF.

CDR3 amino acids: CAITPGGSRQSYEQYF. The CDR3 DNA sequence: TGTGCCATCACCCCAGGGGGCTCCCGGCAATCCTACGAGCAGTACTTC. This chain uses TRBV28 with TRBJ2-7, with TRBD1 matching over 8 bases. The CDR3 contains 16 residues. Germline loops: CDR1 MDHEN, CDR2 SYDVKM. V dropped 10 bases and J dropped 1; count of bases not matched to a gene: 15. Drawing the rest from reference TRBV28 and TRBJ2-7, the complete variable domain is DVKVTQSSRYLVKRTGEKVFLECVQDMDHENMFWYRQDPGLGLRLIYFSYDVKMKEKGDIPEGYSVSREKKERFSLILESASTNQTSMYLCAITPGGSRQSYEQYFGPGTRLTVT.

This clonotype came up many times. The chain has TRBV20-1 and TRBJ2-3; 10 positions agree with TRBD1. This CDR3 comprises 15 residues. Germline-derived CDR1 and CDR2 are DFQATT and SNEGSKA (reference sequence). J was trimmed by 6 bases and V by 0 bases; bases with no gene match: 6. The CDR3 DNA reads TGCAGTGCTAGAGAAAGGACAGGGGGAGCGGATACGCAGTATTTT. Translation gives CSARERTGGADTQYF.

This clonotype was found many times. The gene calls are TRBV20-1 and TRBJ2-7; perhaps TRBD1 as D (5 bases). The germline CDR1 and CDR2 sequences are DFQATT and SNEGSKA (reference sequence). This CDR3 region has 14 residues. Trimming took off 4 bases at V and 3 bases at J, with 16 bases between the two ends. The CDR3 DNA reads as TGCAGTGCTAAGGGGTTGGGGCAGTACTACGAGCAGTACTTC. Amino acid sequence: CSAKGLGQYYEQYF.

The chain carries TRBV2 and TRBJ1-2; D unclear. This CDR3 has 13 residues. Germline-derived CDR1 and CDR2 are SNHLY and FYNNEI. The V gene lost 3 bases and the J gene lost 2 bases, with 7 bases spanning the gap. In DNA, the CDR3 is TGTGCCAGCAGTGACCAGATCAACTATGGCTACACCTTC. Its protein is CASSDQINYGYTF.

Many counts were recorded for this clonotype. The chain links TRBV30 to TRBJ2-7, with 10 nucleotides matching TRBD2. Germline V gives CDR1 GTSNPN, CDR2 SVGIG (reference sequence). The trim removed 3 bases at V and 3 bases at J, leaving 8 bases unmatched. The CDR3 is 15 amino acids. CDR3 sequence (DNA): TGTGCCTGGAGGCTAAAGCGGGAGGGCCTCTACGAGCAGTACTTC. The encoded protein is CAWRLKREGLYEQYF.

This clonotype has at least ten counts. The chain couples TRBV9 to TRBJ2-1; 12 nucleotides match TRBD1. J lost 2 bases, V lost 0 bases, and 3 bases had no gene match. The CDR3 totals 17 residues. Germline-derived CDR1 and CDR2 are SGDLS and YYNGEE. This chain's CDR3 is CASSVAWDRGPYNEQFF. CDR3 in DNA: TGTGCCAGCAGCGTAGCGTGGGACAGGGGGCCCTACAATGAGCAGTTCTTC. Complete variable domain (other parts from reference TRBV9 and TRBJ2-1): DSGVTQTPKHLITATGQRVTLRCSPRSGDLSVYWYQQSLDQGLQFLIQYYNGEERAKGNILERFSAQQFPDLHSELNLSSLELGDSALYFCASSVAWDRGPYNEQFFGPGTRLTVL.

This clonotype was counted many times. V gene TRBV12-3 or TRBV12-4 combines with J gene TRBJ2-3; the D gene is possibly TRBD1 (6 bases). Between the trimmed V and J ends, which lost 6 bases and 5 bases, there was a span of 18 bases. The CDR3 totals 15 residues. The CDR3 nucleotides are TGTGCCAGCAGCCAGGGGAACCTGAGAAGAGATACGCAGTATTTT. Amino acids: CASSQGNLRRDTQYF.

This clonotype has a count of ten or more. CDR3: CASSSRPGQSYEQYF. Written as DNA, the CDR3 is TGTGCCAGCAGTAGTCGGCCGGGACAAAGCTACGAGCAGTACTTC. The chain employs TRBV12-3 or TRBV12-4 and TRBJ2-7, with a weak D call TRBD1 (6 bases). The CDR3 length is 15 residues. V lost 5 bases and J 3 bases, leaving 17 bases between the germline ends.

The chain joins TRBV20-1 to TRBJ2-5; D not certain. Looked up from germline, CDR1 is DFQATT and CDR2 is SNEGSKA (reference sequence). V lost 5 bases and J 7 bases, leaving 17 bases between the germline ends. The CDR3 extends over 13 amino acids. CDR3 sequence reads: CSAPTLGYRTQYF. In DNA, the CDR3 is TGCAGTGCTCCTACTCTAGGGTACCGGACCCAGTACTTC.

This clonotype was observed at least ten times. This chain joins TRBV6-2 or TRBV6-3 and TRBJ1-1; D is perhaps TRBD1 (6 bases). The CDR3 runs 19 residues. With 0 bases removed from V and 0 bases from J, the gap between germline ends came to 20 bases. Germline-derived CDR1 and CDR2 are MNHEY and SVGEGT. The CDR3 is CASSYSMTGLLFMNTEAFF. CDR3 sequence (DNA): TGTGCCAGCAGTTACTCGATGACAGGCTTACTATTCATGAACACTGAAGCTTTCTTT.